What follows are 27 T cell receptor beta chains derived from one specimen sequenced in a study of cytomegalovirus exposure and HLA in healthy donors (dated by TCRdb to about 2017). Libraries were made using the immunoSEQ multiplex PCR assay. The multiplex PCR relied on a mix of 60 forward primers for TCR Vbeta segments and 13 reverse primers for TCR Jbeta segments. Entries here come from immuneACCESS through TCRdb and include only in-frame sequences with V and J called. Some clones fail to appear in such tables; in the studies checked, an unresolved V gene covers under half of the shortfall, and the cause of the remainder is unknown. Counted in this sample were about 180,000 clones; more than 70% of them appeared once. The ten most abundant clones make up around 1.4% of the sample. Specimen: PBMCs. All receptors come from a girl between 10 and 17 years old in good health and CMV-seropositive.

The chain carries TRBV27 and TRBJ1-2; 12 bases fit TRBD1. This CDR3 is built from 16 residues. Germline CDR1 MNHEY, CDR2 SMNVEV (reference sequence). Losses at the gene ends were 5 bases for V and 8 bases for J; bases not matched to a gene: 12. The CDR3 bases are TGTGCCAGCAGTCCCGCTGAGGGACAGGGGGCTGTGGGCTACACCTTC. It is translated as CASSPAEGQGAVGYTF.

This chain uses TRBV5-4 with TRBJ2-1, with TRBD2 identical over 14 bases. Germline CDR1 reads SGHNT; CDR2 reads YYREEE (reference sequence). This CDR3 has 17 residues. V lost 5 bases and J lost 6; bases outside the gene matches: 10. Written as DNA, the CDR3 is TGTGCCAGCAGTCCAGGACCGGGACTAGCGGGAGTCAATGAGCAGTTCTTC. Amino acid sequence: CASSPGPGLAGVNEQFF.

In this sample, this clone turned up once. In DNA form, the CDR3 reads TGTGCCAGCATTTTTGGGACAGGGGTTTACGAGCAGTACTTC. It encodes CASIFGTGVYEQYF. The chain uses TRBV2 and TRBJ2-7; 10 bases are shared with TRBD1. The CDR3 covers 14 residues. J was trimmed by 4 bases and V by 7 bases; bases with no gene match: 7. From germline, CDR1 is SNHLY and CDR2 FYNNEI.

In its sample, this clone was seen a few times. The rearrangement uses TRBV4-2 and TRBJ2-3, with D tentatively TRBD2 (5 bases). The CDR3 spans 15 residues. The ends were cut back, 0 bases at V and 1 base at J, with 8 bases in the middle. Germline CDR1 and CDR2: LGHNA and YNFKEQ. Here the CDR3 reads CASSQDWGGTDTQYF. Here the CDR3 DNA reads TGTGCCAGCAGCCAAGATTGGGGAGGCACAGATACGCAGTATTTT.

The chain is built from TRBV15 and TRBJ1-1, with D uncertain. The CDR3 loop spans 11 amino acids. Germline V CDR1 and CDR2: LNHNV, YYDKDF (reference sequence). The V gene lost 5 bases and the J gene lost 5 bases, with 6 bases spanning the gap. The CDR3 bases are TGTGCCACCAGCCGGTCGACTGAAGCTTTCTTT. It encodes CATSRSTEAFF.

The chain joins TRBV7-9 to TRBJ1-2, with a weak D call TRBD1 (6 bases). The ends were cut back, 5 bases at V and 5 bases at J, with 15 bases in the middle. Germline CDR1 and CDR2: SEHNR and FQNEAQ (reference sequence). This CDR3 has 14 residues. The CDR3 spells CASSPGADSYGYTF. CDR3 DNA sequence: TGTGCCAGCAGCCCCGGGGCGGACAGTTATGGCTACACCTTC. Full variable domain (missing parts from reference TRBV7-9 and TRBJ1-2): DTGVSQNPRHKITKRGQNVTFRCDPISEHNRLYWYRQTLGQGPEFLTYFQNEAQLEKSRLLSDRFSAERPKGSFSTLEIQRTEQGDSAMYLCASSPGADSYGYTFGSGTRLTVV.

V is TRBV7-2 and J is TRBJ1-2; TRBD1 matches at 11 bases. The CDR3 has 13 amino acids. The germline V gene encodes CDR1 SGHTA and CDR2 FQGNSA. The ends lost 5 bases at V and 7 bases at J; junction bases unmatched: 3. The CDR3 DNA reads TGTGCCAGCAGCGGGACAGGGGGTGCTGGCTACACCTTC. Translation: CASSGTGGAGYTF.

The chain links TRBV6-6 to TRBJ2-3; 8 bases map to TRBD2. Looked up from germline, CDR1 is MNHNY and CDR2 is SVGAGI (reference sequence). CDR3 length equals 14 residues. The CDR3 DNA sequence: TGTGCTTCCAAGCGGGAGTGGGGCACAGATACGCAGTATTTT. Amino acid sequence: CASKREWGTDTQYF.

The chain uses TRBV27 and TRBJ2-3; 11 nucleotides align to TRBD2. CDR3 length equals 15 residues. Germline loops: CDR1 MNHEY, CDR2 SMNVEV (reference sequence). The J segment lost 4 bases and the V segment lost 2 bases, leaving 2 bases of the junction unmatched. The DNA of the CDR3 is TGTGCCAGCAGTTTACTAGCGGGAGGCTCAGATACGCAGTATTTT. As protein: CASSLLAGGSDTQYF.

On this clone itself: The limits of the CDR3 on the DNA are not certain, so only TCRdb's listed CDR3 is given. The gene calls are TRBV12-2 and TRBJ1-3; the DNA was not used to check the table's D call, TRBD1. TRBV12-2 is a documented pseudogene. The CDR3 is 15 residues long, counting both termini. CDR3 amino acids: CASRFGQGSGNTIYF.

This rearrangement joins TRBV5-1 to TRBJ2-1; possibly TRBD2 for D (5 bases). The CDR3 has 13 residues. Trimming removed 2 bases at V and 7 bases at J, with 10 bases between. Per germline, CDR1 SGHRS and CDR2 YFSETQ. The CDR3 nucleotides read TGCGCCAGCAGCTTAGGGAGCGAGAATGAGCAGTTCTTC. Translation: CASSLGSENEQFF. Full variable domain (rest looked up from reference TRBV5-1 and TRBJ2-1): KAGVTQTPRYLIKTRGQQVTLSCSPISGHRSVSWYQQTPGQGLQFLFEYFSETQRNKGNFPGRFSGRQFSNSRSEMNVSTLELGDSALYLCASSLGSENEQFFGPGTRLTVL.

The chain has TRBV28 and TRBJ2-7; 9 nucleotides align to TRBD1. V dropped 5 bases and J dropped 6; count of bases not matched to a gene: 8. This CDR3 spans 14 amino acids. Germline CDR1 reads MDHEN; CDR2 reads SYDVKM. CDR3 sequence: CASSPGDREPEQYF. CDR3 nucleotide sequence: TGTGCCAGCAGTCCGGGGGACAGGGAACCCGAGCAGTACTTC. The full variable domain, in which reference TRBV28 and TRBJ2-7 provide the parts outside the CDR3, is DVKVTQSSRYLVKRTGEKVFLECVQDMDHENMFWYRQDPGLGLRLIYFSYDVKMKEKGDIPEGYSVSREKKERFSLILESASTNQTSMYLCASSPGDREPEQYFGPGTRLTVT.

The V and J genes are TRBV27 and TRBJ2-1, with TRBD2 identical over 7 bases. The CDR3 is 15 amino acids. CDR1 and CDR2 from the germline V gene are MNHEY and SMNVEV (reference sequence). Trimming cost V 3 bases and J 8 bases; bases outside gene matches: 10. CDR3 in amino acids: CASSFSGAGWDEQFF. The CDR3 bases are TGTGCCAGCAGTTTCAGCGGGGCCGGATGGGATGAGCAGTTCTTC.

The V gene is TRBV6-5, the J gene TRBJ2-1, with 9 bases that match TRBD2. Germline V CDR1 and CDR2: MNHEY, SVGAGI. Trimming removed 2 bases from V and 2 bases from J; junction bases left unmatched: 4. This CDR3 has 16 amino acids. CDR3 region: CASSYGSGSTYNEQFF. The CDR3 DNA is TGTGCCAGCAGTTACGGTAGCGGGAGTACCTACAATGAGCAGTTCTTC.

The chain has TRBV7-9 and TRBJ1-4; unclear D gene. The V gene lost 0 bases and the J gene lost 8 bases, with 16 bases spanning the gap. Germline assignment: CDR1 SEHNR and CDR2 FQNEAQ (reference sequence). The CDR3 covers 16 residues. The CDR3 DNA reads TGTGCCAGCAGCTTAGCTGATGACAACATGGCCGAAAAACTGTTTTTT. Amino acids: CASSLADDNMAEKLFF. Variable domain in full (rest from reference TRBV7-9 and TRBJ1-4): DTGVSQNPRHKITKRGQNVTFRCDPISEHNRLYWYRQTLGQGPEFLTYFQNEAQLEKSRLLSDRFSAERPKGSFSTLEIQRTEQGDSAMYLCASSLADDNMAEKLFFGSGTQLSVL.

The chain combines TRBV30 with TRBJ2-3; the match to TRBD2 covers 7 bases. The V gene's germline CDR1 is GTSNPN and CDR2 SVGIG (reference sequence). This CDR3 has 14 residues. V shed 2 bases, J shed 4 bases, and the junction held 6 bases outside the gene matches. The CDR3 DNA is TGTGCCTGGAGTAGCGCGGGAGCACCAGATACGCAGTATTTT. Translated, it gives CAWSSAGAPDTQYF.

This chain uses TRBV6-1 with TRBJ2-3; 10 positions agree with TRBD2. The CDR3 consists of 15 residues. Per germline, CDR1 MNHNS and CDR2 SASEGT. Unmatched junction bases numbered 4, after V lost 5 bases and J lost 2 bases. The CDR3 loop is CASSLGLAATDTQYF. In nucleotides, the CDR3 is TGTGCCAGCAGTCTCGGACTAGCGGCCACAGATACGCAGTATTTT.

The gene calls are TRBV6-1 and TRBJ1-2, with a possible D match to TRBD1 (5 bases). The length of the CDR3 is 13 residues. Trimming cost V 2 bases and J 8 bases, with 12 bases left between them. Germline V gene sequence: CDR1 MNHNS, CDR2 SASEGT. For the CDR3, the DNA is TGTGCCAGCAGTGAAAGTTGGGGCCGAGGCTACACCTTC. Translating it yields CASSESWGRGYTF.

A few counts support this clone. The genes are TRBV27 and TRBJ2-1, with TRBD2 matching 11 bases. Germline-derived CDR1 and CDR2 are MNHEY and SMNVEV (reference sequence). The CDR3 has 13 residues. Trimming removed 9 bases from V and 5 bases from J; junction bases left unmatched: 3. The CDR3 protein is CASGTSGHNEQFF. CDR3 sequence (DNA): TGTGCCAGTGGGACTAGCGGCCACAATGAGCAGTTCTTC.

This clone has more than one count but fewer than ten. The chain joins TRBV6-1 to TRBJ1-1; D unresolved. Germline-derived CDR1 and CDR2 are MNHNS and SASEGT. This CDR3 region has 18 residues. Trimming stripped 2 bases from V and 0 bases from J, with 19 bases between. The CDR3 loop is CASSELILGGTVNTEAFF. CDR3 nucleotide sequence: TGTGCCAGCAGTGAATTAATCTTGGGAGGCACGGTGAACACTGAAGCTTTCTTT.

The gene calls are TRBV15 and TRBJ1-1, with D uncertain. CDR1 is LNHNV, CDR2 YYDKDF, per germline (reference sequence). CDR3 length: 13 amino acids. V dropped 0 bases and J dropped 6 bases, with 8 bases sitting between them. Here the CDR3 DNA reads TGTGCCACCAGCAGAGATCGCGGGGCTGAAGCTTTCTTT. It encodes CATSRDRGAEAFF.

The sample holds a few counts of this clone. This chain joins TRBV30 and TRBJ1-2; D possibly corresponds to TRBD1 (5 bases). Trimming took 1 base from V and 0 from J, leaving 6 bases between them. The CDR3 consists of 13 residues. Looked up from germline, CDR1 is GTSNPN and CDR2 is SVGIG (reference sequence). Written as DNA, the CDR3 is TGTGCCTGGAGTGCGACAGCTAACTATGGCTACACCTTC. Translated, it gives CAWSATANYGYTF. The whole variable domain, filled in from reference TRBV30 and TRBJ1-2, reads SQTIHQWPATLVQPVGSPLSLECTVEGTSNPNLYWYRQAAGRGLQLLFYSVGIGQISSEVPQNLSASRPQDRQFILSSKKLLLSDSGFYLCAWSATANYGYTFGSGTRLTVV.

As for this clone: Likely a read error: the CDR3 ends without its conserved phenylalanine or tryptophan. This rearrangement joins TRBV15 to TRBJ1-2; D is ambiguous. In germline, CDR1 is LNHNV, CDR2 YYDKDF (reference sequence). CDR3 length: 14 amino acids. V was cut by 1 base and J by 2 bases, with 8 bases left in between. The CDR3 DNA is TGTGCCACCAGCAGAGGTGGCCAGAACTATGGCTACACCCTC. Translating gives CATSRGGQNYGYTL.

The V call is TRBV6-5, the J call TRBJ2-5, with D perhaps matching TRBD2 (5 bases). The J call may be mistaken, given a closer DNA end match to TRBJ2-7. Germline V lookup: CDR1 MNHEY, CDR2 SVGAGI. The CDR3 length is 15 residues. The CDR3, as DNA: TGTGCCAGCAGCCACCAGGCCCCGGGGTCCTACGAGCAGTACTTC. Residues: CASSHQAPGSYEQYF.

A few counts support this clone. V and J are TRBV5-1 and TRBJ2-5; TRBD2 matches 15 bases. The germline CDR1 and CDR2 sequences are SGHRS and YFSETQ. The J segment lost 5 bases and the V segment lost 4 bases, leaving 9 bases of the junction unmatched. There are 17 residues in the CDR3. The CDR3 DNA follows: TGCGCCAGCAGCACCCGGACTAGCGGGAGGGCCAGGGAGACCCAGTACTTC. It specifies CASSTRTSGRARETQYF.

The rearrangement joins TRBV5-1 to TRBJ2-7, with a tentative D call TRBD1 (6 bases). CDR3 length equals 14 residues. CDR1 is SGHRS, CDR2 YFSETQ, per germline. The germline V and J ends were trimmed by 4 bases and 3 bases, with 14 bases remaining between them. CDR3 DNA: TGCGCCAGCAGCGCCCGGGACACCCTCTACGAGCAGTACTTC. Translating gives CASSARDTLYEQYF.

This clone was seen only a few times. The chain has TRBV4-3 and TRBJ2-6; 8 bases fit TRBD1. CDR3 length equals 18 residues. Germline trimming cut 4 bases from V and 0 bases from J; bases unmatched to any gene: 8. The germline gives CDR1 LGHNA, CDR2 YSLEER. The DNA for the CDR3 is TGCGCCAGCAGCCCGGAGGGGACAGGAGTCTCTGGGGCCAACGTCCTGACTTTC. Translation gives CASSPEGTGVSGANVLTF.